Shown below are 8 T cell receptor beta chains from a single sample sequenced in a study of T cells after yellow fever vaccination. In TCRdb, the 5' RACE reads were re-called with MiXCR into one record per CDR3 protein. The sample has over 70,000 distinct CDR3 sequences, approximately 7.5% seen once. Sequencing was performed on CD8+ T cells sorted from PBMCs, taken on the day of the yellow fever booster vaccination. These TCRs come from a man aged 25-45 years who received the YFV17D yellow fever vaccine.

This clonotype came up many times. The rearrangement joins TRBV6-5 to TRBJ2-1; 8 positions agree with TRBD2. The CDR3 is 17 amino acids. V shed 8 bases, J shed 8 bases, and the junction held 20 bases outside the gene matches. In germline, CDR1 is MNHEY, CDR2 SVGAGI. CDR3 DNA: TGTGCCAGCCGAGGGCAGCGGGAGATAGTCGGTTTCGATGAGCAGTTCTTC. This translates into CASRGQREIVGFDEQFF.

This chain connects TRBV4-3 to TRBJ2-5, with a weak D call TRBD1 (6 bases). Germline CDR1 reads LGHNA; CDR2 reads YSLEER. V was clipped by 0 bases and J by 2 bases, with 10 bases between them. The CDR3 consists of 15 residues. This CDR3 is CASSQDYRVQETQYF. The CDR3 DNA reads TGCGCCAGCAGCCAAGATTACAGGGTTCAAGAGACCCAGTACTTC.

This clonotype was picked up a small number of times. The chain employs TRBV20-1 and TRBJ2-4, with TRBD2 matching over 7 bases. There are 17 residues in the CDR3. CDR1 is DFQATT and CDR2 is SNEGSKA in the germline V gene (reference sequence). J gave up 6 bases and V 4 bases, and 18 bases lay outside the gene matches. CDR3: CSAIGPGEGPPGNIQYF. CDR3 in DNA: TGCAGTGCTATAGGTCCGGGGGAGGGACCCCCTGGAAACATTCAGTACTTC.

By share of the sample, this clonotype is medium-sized. V is TRBV27 and J is TRBJ1-5; D is ambiguous. Trimming pared 8 bases from V and 2 bases from J, leaving 7 bases between. Germline values: CDR1 MNHEY, CDR2 SMNVEV (reference sequence). CDR3 length: 12 residues. The CDR3 spells CASGEGNQPQHF. The CDR3 nucleotides read TGTGCCAGCGGCGAGGGCAATCAGCCCCAGCATTTT.

The chain couples TRBV1 to TRBJ2-3; TRBD2 was called by the table and not checked on the DNA. TRBV1 is termed a pseudogene. CDR3 length: 19 amino acids. The CDR3: CTSSHDTLLLAGVKDTQYF. The CDR3 DNA follows: TGCACCAGCAGCCACGACACCCTCCTACTAGCGGGAGTTAAAGATACGCAGTATTTT.

This clonotype was counted a few times. This chain connects TRBV7-6 to TRBJ2-7; possibly TRBD1 or TRBD2 for D (7 bases each). CDR3 size: 13 residues. The V gene lost 8 bases and the J gene lost 4 bases, with 15 bases spanning the gap. Germline V gives CDR1 SGHVS, CDR2 FNYEAQ. For the CDR3, the DNA is TGTGCCAGCCGAGGGGGCGGGAGTTACGAGCAGTACTTC. Its protein is CASRGGGSYEQYF.

This clonotype showed up just a few times. This sequence joins TRBV6-1 and TRBJ1-2, with D possibly TRBD1 on 5 matching bases. The CDR3 contains 14 residues. CDR1 is MNHNS and CDR2 is SASEGT in the germline V gene. V lost 7 bases and J 7 bases, leaving 19 bases between the germline ends. The CDR3 coding sequence is TGTGCCAGCACCCCGGGGGAGGGGATCCGTGGCTACACCTTC. Amino acids: CASTPGEGIRGYTF.

Many counts were recorded for this clonotype. CDR3 amino acids: CASGRDGYTF. The CDR3 DNA reads as TGTGCCAGCGGGAGGGATGGCTACACCTTC. The J gene is TRBJ1-2, the V gene TRBV5-5; no clear D gene. V shed 7 bases and J shed 6 bases, with 7 bases lying between them. The CDR3 has 10 amino acids. The germline CDR1 and CDR2 sequences are SGHKS and YYEKEE (reference sequence).